Sequencing of this TCR beta chain was carried out in a study of CD8 T cells in ankylosing spondylitis. Points from the study as a whole: Clones linked to disease were reported to show significant enrichment in matched ankylosing spondylitis synovial fluid.

TCRdb re-analysed the 5' RACE reads in MiXCR, keeping a single row per CDR3 protein. The sample gives nearly 250,000 distinct CDR3 sequences, 32% of which show up once; about 4.2% is in the top ten. The CDR3 extends over 12 amino acids. Trimming removed 10 bases at V and 3 bases at J, with 13 bases between. In germline, CDR1 is SGDLS, CDR2 YYNGEE. In its sample, this clonotype was seen once. Its antigen remains unidentified. J is TRBJ2-5 and V is TRBV9; D gene uncertain. The clonotype was recovered from a male donor with ankylosing spondylitis or in good health (not recorded which). Input material: blood, either unsorted or a sorted T cell fraction (not recorded which). CDR3 loop: CAPQHGKETQYF. In DNA form, the CDR3 reads TGTGCCCCCCAACACGGAAAAGAGACCCAGTACTTC.